This TCR beta chain appears in the sequencing data of a study of beta chain features in type 1 diabetes. At the level of the study: Cell yields, gender and age were comparable in patients and healthy donors. Study-wide points: The naive, central memory and Treg TCRB repertoires showed an apparent similarity that was greater among patients than among healthy donors. Lower insertion and higher deletion counts appeared at VDJ junctions in type 1 diabetes patients.

The V gene's germline CDR1 is SGHDT and CDR2 YYEEEE. V lost 4 bases and J lost 3; bases outside the gene matches: 15. The CDR3 is 19 residues long. Expressed TCRB transcripts were sequenced because the entire RNA isolate underwent reverse transcription. Some clones are missing from TCRdb's copy, which holds only in-frame ones; the method was immunoSEQ multiplex PCR. The sample has about 320,000 clones, 11% to 15% seen once; the top ten hold approximately 7%. All sorted populations exceeded 98% purity. On this clone: Its antigen is currently unknown.

The specimen sequenced was central memory CD4+ T cells from blood. The receptor comes from a man aged 30-40 years in good health. The chain uses TRBV5-6 and TRBJ2-2; 10 nucleotides agree with TRBD2. The DNA of the CDR3 is TGTGCCAGCAGCAATCAACGCCAGGGACTAGCGACATACACCGGGGAGCTGTTTTTT. Translated: CASSNQRQGLATYTGELFF.